The text below deals with one T cell receptor (beta chain). Per the study methods: Estimation of nucleated cell counts relied on the amplification of reference gene primers. The protocol was immunoSEQ multiplex PCR, while the TCRdb copy is restricted to in-frame clones and leaves out a portion. V, J and clone size were drawn from that table, and D and trimming were deduced from the DNA. This table has approximately 15,000 clones, about 90% appearing once. This entry is derived from a study of blood T cell repertoires in COVID-19. Study-level information: The samples span acute and convalescent COVID-19 from the United States, Italy and Spain. The analysed material was cDNA or gDNA that came from T cells, B-cell-depleted T cells, or PBMCs.

Trimming cost V 2 bases and J 7 bases; bases outside gene matches: 5. Germline V gene sequence: CDR1 MNHEY, CDR2 SVGAGI. The CDR3 spans 14 residues. The sequenced material came from peripheral blood. The receptor was derived from a human donor in a cohort sampled during active COVID-19. This chain uses TRBV6-5 with TRBJ2-1; 7 bases match TRBD1. In DNA form, the CDR3 reads TGTGCCAGCAGTTACCGACAGGGTAGGAATGAGCAGTTCTTC. The encoded protein is CASSYRQGRNEQFF.